This is a list of T cell receptor beta chains from one sample in a study of response to subunit inactivated influenza vaccine. TCRdb called the RT-PCR reads again in MiXCR, with one record for every CDR3 protein. The table includes 600,000 to 700,000 distinct CDR3 sequences, 14% detected once. Sequencing was performed on PBMCs from blood, taken 14 to 15 days before vaccination. The receptors here all came from a man aged 50 to 59 who received an inactivated influenza vaccine. Each CDR3 is given without its conserved first and last residue.

V gene	J gene	CDR3 protein
TRBV5-5	TRBJ2-5	ASSLDHREDGETQY
TRBV25-1	TRBJ2-1	ASSERALADNEQF
TRBV4-1	TRBJ2-7	ASSQDPGLAAYEQY
TRBV5-1	TRBJ2-1	ASSSGQGTFGEQF
TRBV19	TRBJ2-7	ASSEAGGTFGQY
TRBV7-2	TRBJ2-3	ASSLQRGAQY
TRBV7-9	TRBJ2-7	ASSLTRGGDGQY
TRBV20-1	TRBJ2-2	SAIVDPTGELF
TRBV5-6	TRBJ1-6	ASSFDSLNSPLH
TRBV12-3/TRBV12-4	TRBJ1-5	ASSPFAEGPQH
TRBV24-1	TRBJ2-7	ATSDSGSVDEQY
TRBV14	TRBJ2-1	ASSPETYNEQF
TRBV24-1	TRBJ1-1	ATSDFQNTEAF
TRBV18	TRBJ2-1	ASSPKTGYNEQF
TRBV11-2	TRBJ2-3	ASSRGGYGRQDTQY
TRBV18	TRBJ2-7	ASSPAGIGTAPGEQY
TRBV15	TRBJ1-2	ATSRDVNSGYGYT
TRBV11-2	TRBJ2-3	ASSLDRGLFTDTQY
TRBV5-1	TRBJ2-7	ASSLGRVRNSYEQY
TRBV18	TRBJ2-1	ASSPQGPPYNEQF
TRBV24-1	TRBJ2-1	ATGDRYPYNEQF
TRBV19	TRBJ2-2	ASSTYVDGRGELF
TRBV12-3/TRBV12-4	TRBJ2-7	ASSLAGPSQEQY